Listed below are T cell receptor beta chains from one sample, sequenced in a study of blood T cell repertoires in COVID-19. Assay: immunoSEQ multiplex PCR; the TCRdb copy retains only in-frame clones and omits some. The sample includes approximately 200,000 clones, about 81% seen only once; the top ten take approximately 12%. Sequences were obtained from peripheral blood. The receptors stem from an elderly woman with COVID-19, enrolled during active disease. Each CDR3 is given with its conserved first and last residue. D genes are given only for firm matches. Clone size is shown for a subset of rows, as once, few, many or a class of expanded clone.

CDR3nt: TGTGCCAGCAGCTTGAAGACAGGGATCTACAATGAGCAGTTCTTC
CDR3aa: CASSLKTGIYNEQFF
abundance: -
j_gene: TRBJ2-1
d_gene: TRBD1
v_gene: TRBV5-4

CDR3nt: TGTGCCAGTAGTTTGGACAGGGGGGGGGATCAGCCCCAGCATTTT
CDR3aa: CASSLDRGGDQPQHF
abundance: -
j_gene: TRBJ1-5
d_gene: TRBD1
v_gene: TRBV19

CDR3nt: TGTGCCAGCAGCGTTGGCGGGGGGGGAGGCTACGAGCAGTACTTC
CDR3aa: CASSVGGGGGYEQYF
abundance: -
j_gene: TRBJ2-7
d_gene: TRBD2
v_gene: TRBV9

CDR3nt: TGCAGCGCCTTGACAGGCCCCGGAAACACCATATATTTT
CDR3aa: CSALTGPGNTIYF
abundance: -
j_gene: TRBJ1-3
d_gene: -
v_gene: TRBV29-1

CDR3nt: TGTGCCAGCAGTTTGAGCGGTAGCACAGATACGCAGTATTTT
CDR3aa: CASSLSGSTDTQYF
abundance: -
j_gene: TRBJ2-3
d_gene: -
v_gene: TRBV27

CDR3nt: TGCAGTGCTAGTTGGTACAGGGGAATCGGTCAGCCCCAGCATTTT
CDR3aa: CSASWYRGIGQPQHF
abundance: -
j_gene: TRBJ1-5
d_gene: TRBD1
v_gene: TRBV20-1

CDR3nt: TGCAGCGTTTACGGGTCCCGCAATGAGCAGTTCTTC
CDR3aa: CSVYGSRNEQFF
abundance: -
j_gene: TRBJ2-1
d_gene: -
v_gene: TRBV29-1

CDR3nt: TGCGCCAGCAGCTTGGATGGCGGGTCCAACACCATATATTTT
CDR3aa: CASSLDGGSNTIYF
abundance: -
j_gene: TRBJ1-3
d_gene: -
v_gene: TRBV5-1

CDR3nt: TGCAGCGTACGACAGCGATTCACAGATACGCAGTATTTT
CDR3aa: CSVRQRFTDTQYF
abundance: -
j_gene: TRBJ2-3
d_gene: -
v_gene: TRBV29-1

CDR3nt: TGTGCCAGCAGCTTGGGGCGGGGTGAGCAGTTCTTC
CDR3aa: CASSLGRGEQFF
abundance: -
j_gene: TRBJ2-1
d_gene: -
v_gene: TRBV5-4

CDR3nt: TGTGCCAGCAGCCTAAAGACAGGGTGGGGCTACACCTTC
CDR3aa: CASSLKTGWGYTF
abundance: -
j_gene: TRBJ1-2
d_gene: TRBD1
v_gene: TRBV7-9

CDR3nt: TGCGCCAGCACCGACTTAGCGGGGGGCCCCTACGAGCAGTACTTC
CDR3aa: CASTDLAGGPYEQYF
abundance: -
j_gene: TRBJ2-7
d_gene: TRBD2
v_gene: TRBV5-1

CDR3nt: -
CDR3aa: CASSSGQGSEAFF
abundance: -
j_gene: TRBJ1-1
d_gene: -
v_gene: TRBV28

CDR3nt: TGTGCCAGCAGAAAACCGGGACTAGCGGATAGCACAGATACGCAGTATTTT
CDR3aa: CASRKPGLADSTDTQYF
abundance: -
j_gene: TRBJ2-3
d_gene: TRBD2
v_gene: TRBV28

CDR3nt: TGTGCCAGCAGCTTATCCGGGACAGGGTTCCGTATGAACACTGAAGCTTTCTTT
CDR3aa: CASSLSGTGFRMNTEAFF
abundance: -
j_gene: TRBJ1-1
d_gene: TRBD1
v_gene: TRBV7-2

CDR3nt: TGTGCCAGCAGTTTATTTGGGACTTCCACTGAAGCTTTCTTT
CDR3aa: CASSLFGTSTEAFF
abundance: -
j_gene: TRBJ1-1
d_gene: -
v_gene: TRBV27

CDR3nt: TGTGCCAGCAAGGAGCGCTCGGGAGCCAAAAACATTCAGTACTTC
CDR3aa: CASKERSGAKNIQYF
abundance: few
j_gene: TRBJ2-4
d_gene: -
v_gene: TRBV2

CDR3nt: TGTGCCACCGGTGGTGGCGGGGTTCAAGAGACCCAGTACTTC
CDR3aa: CATGGGGVQETQYF
abundance: -
j_gene: TRBJ2-5
d_gene: -
v_gene: TRBV24-1

CDR3nt: TGTGCCAGCAGTCCAATTTTCCGGGTCCCTCGAGAGACCCAGTACTTC
CDR3aa: CASSPIFRVPRETQYF
abundance: -
j_gene: TRBJ2-5
d_gene: -
v_gene: TRBV27

CDR3nt: TGCGCCAGCAGCCAAGTCCCCAGGACAGGTACCTACGAGCAGTACTTC
CDR3aa: CASSQVPRTGTYEQYF
abundance: once
j_gene: TRBJ2-7
d_gene: TRBD1
v_gene: TRBV4-1

CDR3nt: TGTGCCAGCAGTAACAGGGATACGCAGTATTTT
CDR3aa: CASSNRDTQYF
abundance: -
j_gene: TRBJ2-3
d_gene: -
v_gene: TRBV6-5

CDR3nt: TGTGCCAGTAATAGGCGGGAAGGTGAAGAGACCCAGTACTTC
CDR3aa: CASNRREGEETQYF
abundance: -
j_gene: TRBJ2-5
d_gene: -
v_gene: TRBV19

CDR3nt: TGTGCCAGCAGCTTAAATCGGGGGGAGACCCAGTACTTC
CDR3aa: CASSLNRGETQYF
abundance: -
j_gene: TRBJ2-5
d_gene: -
v_gene: TRBV7-3